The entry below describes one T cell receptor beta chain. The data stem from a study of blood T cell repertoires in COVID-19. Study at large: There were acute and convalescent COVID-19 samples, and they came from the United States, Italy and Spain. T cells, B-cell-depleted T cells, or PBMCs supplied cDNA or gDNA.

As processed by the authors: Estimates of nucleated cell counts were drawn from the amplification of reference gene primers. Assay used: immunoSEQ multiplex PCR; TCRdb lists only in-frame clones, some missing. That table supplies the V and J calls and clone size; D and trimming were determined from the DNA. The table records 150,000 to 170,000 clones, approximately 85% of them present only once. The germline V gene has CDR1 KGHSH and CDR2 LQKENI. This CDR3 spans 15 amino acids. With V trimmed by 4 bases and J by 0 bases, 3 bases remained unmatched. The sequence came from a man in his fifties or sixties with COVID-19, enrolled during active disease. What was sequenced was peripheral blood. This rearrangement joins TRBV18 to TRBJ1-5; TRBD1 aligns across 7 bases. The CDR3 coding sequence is TGTGCCAGCTCACAGGGACAGATTAGCAATCAGCCCCAGCATTTT. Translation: CASSQGQISNQPQHF.